These 21 T cell receptor beta chains were all obtained from the same sample, sequenced in a study of CD8+CD57+ T cells in acquired aplastic anemia. CD8+CD57+ cell expansion, shown by flow cytometry, had occurred in the patients selected for sequencing. The use of genomic DNA as template underpinned the TCR beta VDJ and CDR3 profiling. One entry per CDR3 protein results from TCRdb running MiXCR on the reads. The repertoire has roughly 150,000 distinct CDR3 sequences, 40% to 55% of them found once; the top ten carry 2.5% to 3%. Sequenced: sorted CD4+, CD8+, or CD8+CD57+ T cells (not recorded which) from PBMCs. The origin of the receptors is a human donor with aplastic anemia.

This clonotype was detected only a few times. This chain connects TRBV10-3 to TRBJ2-3, with 8 positions matching TRBD2. CDR1 is ENHRY, CDR2 SYGVKD, per germline. After removal of 0 bases from V and 2 bases from J, the junction contained 10 bases not matched to a gene. The CDR3 spans 18 residues. The CDR3 is CAISESPTSGVSTDTQYF. For the CDR3, the DNA is TGTGCCATCAGTGAGTCTCCAACTAGCGGAGTTTCCACAGATACGCAGTATTTT.

V and J are TRBV29-1 and TRBJ2-2, with 7 bases lining up with TRBD2. This CDR3 has 15 amino acids. Germline V lookup: CDR1 SQVTM, CDR2 ANQGSEA. Germline trimming cut 2 bases from V and 3 bases from J; bases unmatched to any gene: 6. CDR3 protein: CSVEISAGDTGELFF. The CDR3 bases are TGCAGCGTTGAAATATCGGCGGGGGACACCGGGGAGCTGTTTTTT.

V usage is TRBV7-2 and J usage is TRBJ2-5, with D unresolved. Trimming stripped 5 bases from V and 5 bases from J, with 9 bases between. The CDR3 length is 12 residues. Germline CDR1 and CDR2: SGHTA and FQGNSA. The CDR3 DNA reads as TGTGCCAGCAGCAAAGAGTGGGAGACCCAGTACTTC. Its protein product is CASSKEWETQYF. Variable domain in full (rest from reference TRBV7-2 and TRBJ2-5): GAGVSQSPSNKVTEKGKDVELRCDPISGHTALYWYRQSLGQGLEFLIYFQGNSAPDKSGLPSDRFSAERTGGSVSTLTIQRTQQEDSAVYLCASSKEWETQYFGPGTRLLVL.

J is TRBJ2-2 and V is TRBV5-4; D is perhaps TRBD1 (5 bases). The germline V gene encodes CDR1 SGHNT and CDR2 YYREEE (reference sequence). This CDR3 is 16 amino acids long. V dropped 8 bases and J dropped 1 base, with 18 bases sitting between them. The CDR3 DNA reads as TGTGCCAGTAGTACTCAGGGTCTATTGAACACCGGGGAGCTGTTTTTT. It specifies CASSTQGLLNTGELFF.

Here the CDR3 reads CSATIDSLYEHF. CDR3 nucleotides: TGCAGTGCTACAATAGACAGCCTCTACGAGCATTTT. The chain carries TRBV20-1 and TRBJ1-5, with TRBD1 as a possible D gene (5 bases). The CDR3 spans 12 residues. Per germline, CDR1 DFQATT and CDR2 SNEGSKA (reference sequence). V was trimmed by 4 bases and J by 14 bases, leaving 18 bases between them.

This clonotype was counted a single time. CDR3 coding DNA: TGTGCCAGCAGCGACAGGGGCAATGTTGGTGAAAAACTGTTTTTT. As protein: CASSDRGNVGEKLFF. The chain employs TRBV12-3 or TRBV12-4 and TRBJ1-4; 8 bases agree with TRBD1. Trimming cost V 6 bases and J 7 bases; bases outside gene matches: 10. The CDR3 covers 15 residues.

At least ten counts were recorded for this clonotype. The J gene is TRBJ2-7, the V gene TRBV25-1, with 10 bases aligning to TRBD1. The CDR3 spans 14 residues. In germline, CDR1 is MGHDK, CDR2 SYGVNS. J gave up 4 bases and V 6 bases, and 6 bases lay outside the gene matches. CDR3 amino acids: CASSRSGQGYEQYF. CDR3 sequence (DNA): TGTGCCAGCAGCCGATCGGGACAGGGGTACGAGCAGTACTTC.

This clonotype turned up a few times. This chain connects TRBV20-1 to TRBJ2-1, with 11 bases fitting TRBD1. Germline-derived CDR1 and CDR2 are DFQATT and SNEGSKA (reference sequence). V was pared by 5 bases and J by 7 bases, with 4 bases of the junction left unmatched. The CDR3 totals 13 residues. The CDR3 spells CSAPGQGDNEQFF. In nucleotides, the CDR3 is TGCAGTGCTCCGGGACAGGGGGATAATGAGCAGTTCTTC.

This clonotype has a count of ten or more. The chain carries TRBV5-1 and TRBJ1-2, with TRBD1 matching over 8 bases. The CDR3 is made up of 14 amino acids. After removal of 4 bases from V and 8 bases from J, the junction contained 10 bases not matched to a gene. CDR1 and CDR2 (germline): SGHRS, YFSETQ. In DNA, the CDR3 is TGCGCCAGCAGCCCGCTACAGGGGGAAGGAGGCTACACCTTC. Its translation is CASSPLQGEGGYTF.

This clonotype has only a few counts. The chain combines TRBV27 with TRBJ1-3; D remains unclear. V lost 2 bases to trimming and J lost 3 bases, with 17 bases between them. Looked up from germline, CDR1 is MNHEY and CDR2 is SMNVEV (reference sequence). This CDR3 is 17 amino acids long. The CDR3 nucleotides read TGTGCCAGCAGTTTAATCGGAACAGCAGCCGGTGGAAACACCATATATTTT. Amino acids: CASSLIGTAAGGNTIYF.

The chain joins TRBV24-1 to TRBJ2-3, with TRBD2 matching over 13 bases. The CDR3 covers 15 residues. Germline CDR1 is KGHDR and CDR2 is SFDVKD. With 4 bases clipped from V and 7 bases from J, the junction kept 4 bases outside the gene matches. The CDR3 DNA follows: TGTGCCACCAGTGACCCCGGGACTAGCGGGAATACGCAGTATTTT. The encoded protein is CATSDPGTSGNTQYF.

This clonotype has a single count. The genes are TRBV7-6 and TRBJ2-7; no definite D call. The CDR3 covers 14 residues. Between the trimmed V and J ends, which lost 0 bases and 0 bases, there was a span of 6 bases. The germline V gene encodes CDR1 SGHVS and CDR2 FNYEAQ. CDR3 residues: CASSLARNSYEQYF. The CDR3 nucleotides read TGTGCCAGCAGCTTAGCGAGAAACTCCTACGAGCAGTACTTC. The whole variable domain, filled in from reference TRBV7-6 and TRBJ2-7, reads GAGVSQSPRYKVTKRGQDVALRCDPISGHVSLYWYRQALGQGPEFLTYFNYEAQQDKSGLPNDRFSAERPEGSISTLTIQRTEQRDSAMYRCASSLARNSYEQYFGPGTRLTVT.

The rearrangement links TRBV20-1 to TRBJ2-7; 9 bases align to TRBD1. J was trimmed by 11 bases and V by 5 bases; bases with no gene match: 4. The CDR3 totals 10 residues. CDR1 DFQATT and CDR2 SNEGSKA come from the germline V gene (reference sequence). The CDR3 nucleotides are TGCAGTGCTCAGCGGGACAGGGAGTACTTC. It encodes CSAQRDREYF.

This chain uses TRBV7-2 with TRBJ1-1; unclear D gene. Germline V gives CDR1 SGHTA, CDR2 FQGNSA. V dropped 11 bases and J dropped 5 bases, with 18 bases sitting between them. The CDR3 consists of 13 residues. The CDR3 sequence: CAGSLGPSTEAFF. DNA for the CDR3: TGTGCCGGTAGCTTAGGACCCTCGACTGAAGCTTTCTTT.

This clonotype was observed many times. The CDR3 sequence: CSAITGTSGRSVYEQYF. For the CDR3, the DNA is TGCAGTGCGATAACCGGGACTAGCGGGAGGTCGGTCTACGAGCAGTACTTC. V usage is TRBV20-1 and J usage is TRBJ2-7, with 15 nucleotides matching TRBD2. Trimming removed 6 bases from V and 3 bases from J; junction bases left unmatched: 12. The germline V gene has CDR1 DFQATT and CDR2 SNEGSKA (reference sequence). The CDR3 has 17 amino acids.

There are a few counts of this clonotype. The CDR3 reads CATSIRNTEAFF. The CDR3 DNA reads as TGTGCCACCAGCATCAGGAACACTGAAGCTTTCTTT. V and J are TRBV15 and TRBJ1-1; D not resolved. Trimming pared 4 bases from V and 1 base from J, leaving 4 bases between. CDR1 and CDR2 from the germline V gene are LNHNV and YYDKDF (reference sequence). The CDR3 is 12 residues long. Using reference TRBV15 and TRBJ1-1 for the parts outside the CDR3, the full variable domain is DAMVIQNPRYQVTQFGKPVTLSCSQTLNHNVMYWYQQKSSQAPKLLFHYYDKDFNNEADTPDNFQSRRPNTSFCFLDIRSPGLGDTAMYLCATSIRNTEAFFGQGTRLTVV.

There are many counts of this clonotype. V usage is TRBV6-5 and J usage is TRBJ2-7; 7 positions match TRBD1. There are 15 residues in the CDR3. Germline CDR1 MNHEY, CDR2 SVGAGI. Trimming cost V 0 bases and J 6 bases; bases outside gene matches: 8. The CDR3: CASSYSTGSTGEQYF. In DNA, the CDR3 is TGTGCCAGCAGTTACTCGACAGGGAGCACCGGCGAGCAGTACTTC.

J is TRBJ1-4 and V is TRBV5-4; 8 bases fit TRBD1. Unmatched junction bases numbered 5, after V lost 4 bases and J lost 3 bases. There are 15 residues in the CDR3. Germline V gene lookup returns CDR1 SGHNT and CDR2 YYREEE (reference sequence). The DNA for the CDR3 is TGTGCCAGCAGCGCGCGGACAGGGCCTAATGAAAAACTGTTTTTT. This encodes CASSARTGPNEKLFF. Full variable domain (outside the CDR3, taken from reference TRBV5-4 and TRBJ1-4): ETGVTQSPTHLIKTRGQQVTLRCSSQSGHNTVSWYQQALGQGPQFIFQYYREEENGRGNFPPRFSGLQFPNYSSELNVNALELDDSALYLCASSARTGPNEKLFFGSGTQLSVL.

The chain uses TRBV6-1 and TRBJ1-6; D gene uncertain. Trimming shortened V by 6 bases and J by 7 bases, and 10 bases separated the two germline ends. CDR3 length: 13 residues. Germline V CDR1 and CDR2: MNHNS, SASEGT. CDR3 in DNA: TGTGCCAGCAGAACAGCGATAAATTCACCCCTCCACTTT. The encoded protein is CASRTAINSPLHF.

This clonotype has more than one count but fewer than ten. The chain is built from TRBV10-3 and TRBJ1-5; D is possibly TRBD1 (5 bases). Germline CDR1 is ENHRY and CDR2 is SYGVKD. The CDR3 runs 15 residues. V lost 2 bases to trimming and J lost 0 bases, with 8 bases between them. The CDR3 loop reads CAISEDSDSNQPQHF. In DNA, the CDR3 is TGTGCCATCAGTGAGGACAGCGATAGCAATCAGCCCCAGCATTTT.

Ten or more counts support this clonotype. The gene calls are TRBV7-9 and TRBJ2-7, with TRBD2 matching over 11 bases. Germline V gives CDR1 SEHNR, CDR2 FQNEAQ (reference sequence). V was clipped by 3 bases and J by 0 bases; unmatched bases: 7. This CDR3 has 17 residues. The CDR3 DNA is TGTGCCAGCAGCTTCCAAGCCGGACTAGCGGGCTCCTACGAGCAGTACTTC. This gives the protein CASSFQAGLAGSYEQYF.